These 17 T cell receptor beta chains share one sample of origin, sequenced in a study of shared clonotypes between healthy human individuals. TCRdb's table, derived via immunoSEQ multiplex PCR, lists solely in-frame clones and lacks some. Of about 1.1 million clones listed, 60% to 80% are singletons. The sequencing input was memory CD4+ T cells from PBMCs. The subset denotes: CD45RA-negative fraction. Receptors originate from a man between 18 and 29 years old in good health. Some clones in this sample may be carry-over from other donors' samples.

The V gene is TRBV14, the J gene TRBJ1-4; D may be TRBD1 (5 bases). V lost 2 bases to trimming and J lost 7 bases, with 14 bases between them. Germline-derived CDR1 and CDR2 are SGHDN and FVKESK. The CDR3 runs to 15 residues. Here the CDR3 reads CASSQRGPEAEKLFF. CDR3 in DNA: TGTGCCAGCAGCCAAAGGGGTCCCGAAGCTGAAAAACTGTTTTTT.

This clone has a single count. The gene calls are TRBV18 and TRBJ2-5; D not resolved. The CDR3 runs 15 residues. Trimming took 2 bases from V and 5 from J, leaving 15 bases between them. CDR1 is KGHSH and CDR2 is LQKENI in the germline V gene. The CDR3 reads CASSPGSHIRETQYF. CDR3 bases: TGTGCCAGCTCACCAGGGTCCCATATCCGGGAGACCCAGTACTTC.

CDR3 DNA sequence: TGTGCCAGCAGTGAGGCACAGCTTTACGAGCAGTACTTC. Translated: CASSEAQLYEQYF. The chain combines TRBV2 with TRBJ2-7; D ambiguous. Trimming cost V 3 bases and J 4 bases, with 10 bases left between them. The CDR3 length is 13 residues. Looked up from germline, CDR1 is SNHLY and CDR2 is FYNNEI. Looking up the rest from reference TRBV2 and TRBJ2-7 gives the full variable domain: EPEVTQTPSHQVTQMGQEVILRCVPISNHLYFYWYRQILGQKVEFLVSFYNNEISEKSEIFDDQFSVERPDGSNFTLKIRSTKLEDSAMYFCASSEAQLYEQYFGPGTRLTVT.

This CDR3 is CASSGRLAGGADTQYF. The CDR3 bases are TGCGCCAGCAGCGGACGACTAGCGGGAGGGGCAGATACGCAGTATTTT. This sequence joins TRBV5-1 and TRBJ2-3; 14 nucleotides agree with TRBD2. The CDR3 consists of 16 residues. V dropped 4 bases and J dropped 4; count of bases not matched to a gene: 5. From germline, CDR1 is SGHRS and CDR2 YFSETQ.

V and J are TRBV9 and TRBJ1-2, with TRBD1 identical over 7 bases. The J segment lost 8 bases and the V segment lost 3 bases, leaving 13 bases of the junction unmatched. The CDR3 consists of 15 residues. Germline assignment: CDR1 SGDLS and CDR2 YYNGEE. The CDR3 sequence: CASSEYRGVFSGYTF. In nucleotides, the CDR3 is TGTGCCAGCAGCGAATACAGGGGAGTCTTTTCCGGCTACACCTTC.

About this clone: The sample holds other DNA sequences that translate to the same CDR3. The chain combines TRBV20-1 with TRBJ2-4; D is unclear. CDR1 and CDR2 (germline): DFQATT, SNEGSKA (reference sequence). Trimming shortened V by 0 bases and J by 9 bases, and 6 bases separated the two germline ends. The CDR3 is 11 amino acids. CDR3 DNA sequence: TGCAGTGCTAGAGACCCGGGCATTCAGTACTTC. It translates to CSARDPGIQYF.

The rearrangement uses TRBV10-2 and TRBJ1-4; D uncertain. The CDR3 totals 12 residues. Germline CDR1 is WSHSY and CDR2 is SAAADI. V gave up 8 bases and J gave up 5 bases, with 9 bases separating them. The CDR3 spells CASLGGNEKLFF. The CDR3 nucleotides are TGCGCCAGCCTCGGCGGGAATGAAAAACTGTTTTTT.

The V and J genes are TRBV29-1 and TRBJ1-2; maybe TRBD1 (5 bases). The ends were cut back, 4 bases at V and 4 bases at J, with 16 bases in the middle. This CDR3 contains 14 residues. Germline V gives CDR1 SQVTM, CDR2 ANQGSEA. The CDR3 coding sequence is TGCAGCGTTGCGATAGGGAGGGGAACCTATGGCTACACCTTC. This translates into CSVAIGRGTYGYTF.

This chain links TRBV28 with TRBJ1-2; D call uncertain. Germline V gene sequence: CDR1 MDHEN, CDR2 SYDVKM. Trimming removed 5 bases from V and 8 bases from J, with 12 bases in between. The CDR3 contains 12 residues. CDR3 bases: TGTGCCAGCAGTAACAACTCTTTAGGCTACACCTTC. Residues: CASSNNSLGYTF.

The CDR3 region has the DNA TGTGCCAGCAGCGCCATAGCGGCAGAGACCCAGTACTTC. Translated: CASSAIAAETQYF. The chain is built from TRBV9 and TRBJ2-5; D possibly corresponds to TRBD2 (6 bases). Germline CDR1 reads SGDLS; CDR2 reads YYNGEE. The CDR3 has 13 residues. V lost 3 bases and J 4 bases, leaving 10 bases between the germline ends.

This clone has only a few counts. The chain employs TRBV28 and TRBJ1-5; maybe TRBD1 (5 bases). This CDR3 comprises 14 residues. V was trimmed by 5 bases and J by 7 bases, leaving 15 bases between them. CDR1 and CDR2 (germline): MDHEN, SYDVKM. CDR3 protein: CASSGGVVRQPQHF. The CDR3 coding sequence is TGTGCCAGCAGTGGAGGGGTGGTAAGACAGCCCCAGCATTTT.

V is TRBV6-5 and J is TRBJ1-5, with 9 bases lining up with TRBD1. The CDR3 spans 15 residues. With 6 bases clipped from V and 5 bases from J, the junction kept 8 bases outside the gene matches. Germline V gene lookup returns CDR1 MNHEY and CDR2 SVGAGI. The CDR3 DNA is TGTGCCAGCAGCCCGGACGGGACAGGGCATCAGCCCCAGCATTTT. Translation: CASSPDGTGHQPQHF.

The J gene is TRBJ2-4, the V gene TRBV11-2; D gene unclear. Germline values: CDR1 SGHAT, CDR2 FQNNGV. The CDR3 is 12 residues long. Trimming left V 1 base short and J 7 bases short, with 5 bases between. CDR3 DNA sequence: TGTGCCAGCAGCTTAGCCGTTAACATTCAGTACTTC. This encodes CASSLAVNIQYF. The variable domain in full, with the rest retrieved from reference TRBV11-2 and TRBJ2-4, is EAGVAQSPRYKIIEKRQSVAFWCNPISGHATLYWYQQILGQGPKLLIQFQNNGVVDDSQLPKDRFSAERLKGVDSTLKIQPAKLEDSAVYLCASSLAVNIQYFGAGTRLSVL.

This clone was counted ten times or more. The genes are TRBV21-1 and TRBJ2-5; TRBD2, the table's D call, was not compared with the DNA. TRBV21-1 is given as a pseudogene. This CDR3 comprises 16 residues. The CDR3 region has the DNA TGTGCCAGCAGCAAAGTAAAAGCGGGACACCAAGAGACCCAGTACTTC. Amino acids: CASSKVKAGHQETQYF.

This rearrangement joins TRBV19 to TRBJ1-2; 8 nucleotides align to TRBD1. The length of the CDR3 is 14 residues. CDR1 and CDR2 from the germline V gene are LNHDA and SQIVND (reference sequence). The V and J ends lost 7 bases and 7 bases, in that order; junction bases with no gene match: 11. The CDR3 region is CASTALQGASGYTF. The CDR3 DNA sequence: TGTGCCAGTACCGCCCTGCAGGGGGCGAGTGGCTACACCTTC.

In nucleotides, the CDR3 is TGTGCCAGCAGTGGGGGACTAGCGGATTCCTACAATGAGCAGTTCTTC. Translation gives CASSGGLADSYNEQFF. The chain carries TRBV28 and TRBJ2-1; 11 bases line up with TRBD2. The CDR3 length is 16 residues. Germline CDR1 and CDR2: MDHEN and SYDVKM. The junction had 4 bases not matched to a gene; V was cut back by 5 bases and J by 1 base.

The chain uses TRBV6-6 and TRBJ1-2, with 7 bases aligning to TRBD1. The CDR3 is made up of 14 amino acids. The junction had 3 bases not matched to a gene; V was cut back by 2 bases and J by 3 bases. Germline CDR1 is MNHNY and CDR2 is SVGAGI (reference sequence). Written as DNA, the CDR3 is TGTGCCAGCAGTTACGGCAGGGGGTACTATGGCTACACCTTC. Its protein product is CASSYGRGYYGYTF.